Listed below are T cell receptor beta chains from one sample, sequenced in a study of shared clonotypes between healthy human individuals. Libraries were prepared by immunoSEQ multiplex PCR; TCRdb keeps only in-frame clonotypes and omits some of them. The sample has about 1.1 million clones, 60% to 80% seen once. Material for sequencing was memory CD4+ T cells from PBMCs. These receptors were obtained from a man aged 18 to 29 in good health. Some clones in this sample may be carry-over from other donors' samples. Both conserved end residues are part of each CDR3. The order of the fields is clone size, J gene, D gene, V gene, CDR3 DNA, CDR3 protein. The D gene is left open where the match is weak. Clone sizes are given selectively: once, few, many, or a class where the clone is expanded.

.,TRBJ1-4,.,TRBV15,TGTGCCACCAGCAGAGATCGGGGGTGGGGCTCGAATGAAAAACTGTTTTTT,CATSRDRGWGSNEKLFF
few,TRBJ1-2,.,TRBV14,TGTGCCAGCAGCCAGTGGGGGCGTGGCTACACCTTC,CASSQWGRGYTF
.,TRBJ2-3,.,TRBV11-3,TGTGCCAGCAGCCTTGGGACTGAAGGTCGAGATACGCAGTATTTT,CASSLGTEGRDTQYF
.,TRBJ1-3,.,TRBV5-4,TGTGCCAGCAGCAGGGGACCGGGGGGGGCTGGAAACACCATATATTTT,CASSRGPGGAGNTIYF
many,TRBJ2-1,.,TRBV11-2,TGTGCCAGCAGCCGGGGCGGACTTTTCTTCCTTCGGGGCAATGAGCAGTTCTTC,CASSRGGLFFLRGNEQFF
many,TRBJ2-1,TRBD2,TRBV4-3,TGCGCCAGCAGCCAAGATAGGTCGCTAGCGGGAGACAATGAGCAGTTCTTC,CASSQDRSLAGDNEQFF
.,TRBJ2-5,.,TRBV7-3,TGTGCCAGCAGCTTAAGTATTCAAGAGACCCAGTACTTC,CASSLSIQETQYF
.,TRBJ2-1,.,TRBV29-1,TGCAGCGCTCAGGGTGTAACCTACAATGAGCAGTTCTTC,CSAQGVTYNEQFF
.,TRBJ2-7,TRBD2,TRBV5-6,TGTGCCAGCAGCTTGTCGGGACTAGCGGGACCTACGTCCTCCTACGAGCAGTACTTC,CASSLSGLAGPTSSYEQYF
.,TRBJ2-7,TRBD1,TRBV6-5,TGTGCCAGCAGTTACCTGGGACAGGGCTACGAGCAGTACTTC,CASSYLGQGYEQYF
.,TRBJ2-7,.,TRBV5-1,TGCGCCAGCAGCGGGACTCCTGACTCCTACGAGCAGTACTTC,CASSGTPDSYEQYF
.,TRBJ2-5,TRBD1,TRBV7-2,TGTGCCAGCAGCCAACAGGGGGGTACGACCCAGTACTTC,CASSQQGGTTQYF
.,TRBJ2-3,.,TRBV5-5,TGTGCCAGCAGCTTGAGTCTTGTCGATTCCAATACGCAGTATTTT,CASSLSLVDSNTQYF
.,TRBJ1-5,TRBD1,TRBV19,TGTGCCAGTAGCCCTCAGGGGGGTCGCTCTCAGCCCCAGCATTTT,CASSPQGGRSQPQHF
.,TRBJ2-2,.,TRBV13,TGTGCCAGCAGCTTCCCCGAATGGCGGGAGAACACCGGGGAGCTGTTTTTT,CASSFPEWRENTGELFF
.,TRBJ2-5,.,TRBV5-1,TGCGCCAGCAGCGACTCCAACCAAGAGACCCAGTACTTC,CASSDSNQETQYF
.,TRBJ2-1,.,TRBV7-2,TGTGCCAGCAGCTCCCCAATGGCCGGGGAGCAGTTCTTC,CASSSPMAGEQFF
.,TRBJ2-3,.,TRBV9,TGTGCCAGCAGCGTAGGGGTCACAGATACGCAGTATTTT,CASSVGVTDTQYF
.,TRBJ1-1,.,TRBV7-3,TGTGCCAGCAGCTCTTCTATTGACACTGAAGCTTTCTTT,CASSSSIDTEAFF
.,TRBJ2-3,.,TRBV7-9,TGTGCCAGCAGCGAGGCGGGGATAACGCAGTATTTT,CASSEAGITQYF
few,TRBJ2-5,.,TRBV5-4,TGTGCCAGCAGCTTGGGCGGGACAGAAGAGACCCAGTACTTC,CASSLGGTEETQYF
many,TRBJ2-7,.,TRBV20-1,TGCAGTGCCGCAACCCCCGGGGGGCAGTACTTC,CSAATPGGQYF
.,TRBJ2-7,.,TRBV28,TGTGCCAGCAGCCAAGGTGGGAGCGACGAGCAGTACTTC,CASSQGGSDEQYF
.,TRBJ1-1,.,TRBV19,TGTGCCAGTTCCGACCCCGCGCACAGCACTGAAGCTTTCTTT,CASSDPAHSTEAFF
.,TRBJ2-5,.,TRBV7-7,TGTGCCAGCAGCTTAGGGGGCCCGGTTCAGGGGACCCAGTACTTC,CASSLGGPVQGTQYF
.,TRBJ2-3,.,TRBV5-8,TGTGCCAGCAGCTCTGATAGCACAGATACGCAGTATTTT,CASSSDSTDTQYF
many,TRBJ2-3,TRBD2,TRBV7-2,TGTGCCAGCACCCGGGGGGGTGGCACAGATACGCAGTATTTT,CASTRGGGTDTQYF